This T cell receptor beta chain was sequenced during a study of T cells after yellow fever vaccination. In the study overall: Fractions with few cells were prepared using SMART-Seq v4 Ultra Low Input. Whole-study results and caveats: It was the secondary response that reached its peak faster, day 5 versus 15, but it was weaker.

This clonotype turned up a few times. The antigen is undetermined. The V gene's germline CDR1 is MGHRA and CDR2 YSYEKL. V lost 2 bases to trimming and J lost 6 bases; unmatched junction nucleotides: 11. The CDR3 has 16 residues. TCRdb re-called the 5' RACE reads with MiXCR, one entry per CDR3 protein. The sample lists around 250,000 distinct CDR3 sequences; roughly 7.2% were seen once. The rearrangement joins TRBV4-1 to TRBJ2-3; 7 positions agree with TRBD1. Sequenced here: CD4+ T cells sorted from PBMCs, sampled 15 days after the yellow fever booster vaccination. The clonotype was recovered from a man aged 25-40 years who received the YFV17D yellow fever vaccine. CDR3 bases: TGCGCCAGCAGCCAACCCGGGACAGCTAGGGAGGATACGCAGTATTTT. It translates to CASSQPGTAREDTQYF.